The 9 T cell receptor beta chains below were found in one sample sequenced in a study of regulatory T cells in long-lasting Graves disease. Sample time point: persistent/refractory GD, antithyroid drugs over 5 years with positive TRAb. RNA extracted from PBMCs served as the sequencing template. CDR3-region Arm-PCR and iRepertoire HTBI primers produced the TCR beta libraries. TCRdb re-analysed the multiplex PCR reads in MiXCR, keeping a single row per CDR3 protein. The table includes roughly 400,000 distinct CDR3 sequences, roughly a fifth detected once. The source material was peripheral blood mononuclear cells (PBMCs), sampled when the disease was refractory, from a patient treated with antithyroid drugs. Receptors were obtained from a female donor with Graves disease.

CDR3 region: CASSYGLSGSTYEQYF. The CDR3 nucleotides are TGCGCCAGCAGCTACGGACTAAGCGGGAGTACTTACGAGCAGTACTTC. J is TRBJ2-7 and V is TRBV5-1; the match to TRBD2 covers 8 bases. The CDR3 is made up of 16 amino acids. CDR1 is SGHRS, CDR2 YFSETQ, per germline. V trimming: 3 bases; J trimming: 4 bases; junction bases outside the gene matches: 12.

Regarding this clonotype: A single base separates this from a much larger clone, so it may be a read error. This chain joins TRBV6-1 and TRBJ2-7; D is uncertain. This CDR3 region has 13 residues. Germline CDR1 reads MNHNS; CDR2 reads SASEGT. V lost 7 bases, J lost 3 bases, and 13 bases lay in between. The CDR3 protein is CASNLRVNYEQYF. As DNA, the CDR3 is TGTGCCAGCAACTTGAGAGTAAACTACGAGCAGTACTTC.

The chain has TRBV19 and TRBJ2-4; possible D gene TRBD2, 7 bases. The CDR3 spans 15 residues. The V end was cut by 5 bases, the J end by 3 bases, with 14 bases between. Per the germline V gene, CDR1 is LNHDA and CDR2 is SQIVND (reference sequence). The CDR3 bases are TGTGCCAGTAGTTTGGGGGGGCCATACAAAAACATTCAGTACTTC. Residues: CASSLGGPYKNIQYF.

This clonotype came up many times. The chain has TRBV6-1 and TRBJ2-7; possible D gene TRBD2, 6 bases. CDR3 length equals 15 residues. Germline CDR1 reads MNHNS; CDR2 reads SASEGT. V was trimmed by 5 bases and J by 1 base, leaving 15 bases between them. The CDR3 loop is CASSTGGTGSYEQYF. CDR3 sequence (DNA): TGTGCCAGCAGTACTGGCGGGACCGGTTCCTACGAGCAGTACTTC.

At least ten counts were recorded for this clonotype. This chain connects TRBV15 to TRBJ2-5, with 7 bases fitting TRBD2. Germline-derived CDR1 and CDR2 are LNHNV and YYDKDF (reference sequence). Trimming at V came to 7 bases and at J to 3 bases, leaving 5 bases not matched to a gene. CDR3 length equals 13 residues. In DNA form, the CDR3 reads TGTGCCACCAACGGACGGGAGGAAGAGACCCAGTACTTC. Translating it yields CATNGREEETQYF.

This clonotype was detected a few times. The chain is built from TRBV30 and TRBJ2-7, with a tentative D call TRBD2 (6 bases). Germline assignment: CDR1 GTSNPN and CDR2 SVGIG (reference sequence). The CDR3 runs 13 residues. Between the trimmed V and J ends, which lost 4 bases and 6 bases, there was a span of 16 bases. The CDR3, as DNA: TGTGCCTGGAAAACAGCCGGGGGAGGCGAGCAGTACTTC. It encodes CAWKTAGGGEQYF.

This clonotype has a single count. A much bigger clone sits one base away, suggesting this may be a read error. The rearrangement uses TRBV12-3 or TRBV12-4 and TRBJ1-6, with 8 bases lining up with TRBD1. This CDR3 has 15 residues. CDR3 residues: CTSSFRDRLNSPLHF. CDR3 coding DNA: TGTACCAGCAGTTTCCGGGACAGGCTGAATTCACCCCTCCACTTT.

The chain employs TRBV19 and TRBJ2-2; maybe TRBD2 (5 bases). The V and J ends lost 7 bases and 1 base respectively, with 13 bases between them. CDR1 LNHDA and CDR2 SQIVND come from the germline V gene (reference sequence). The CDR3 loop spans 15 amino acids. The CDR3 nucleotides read TGTGCCAGTACCCCTGGCGGGCAGAACACCGGGGAGCTGTTTTTT. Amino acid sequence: CASTPGGQNTGELFF.

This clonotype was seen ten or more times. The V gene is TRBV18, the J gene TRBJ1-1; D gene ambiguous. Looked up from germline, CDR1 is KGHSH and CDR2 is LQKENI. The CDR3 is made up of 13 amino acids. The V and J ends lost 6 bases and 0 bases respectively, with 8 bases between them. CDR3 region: CASSVTMNTEAFF. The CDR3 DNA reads TGTGCCAGCTCGGTAACTATGAACACTGAAGCTTTCTTT.